Below, 30 T cell receptor beta chains from the same sample are listed, as sequenced in a study of type 1 and type 2 diabetes patients. PCR was run on genomic DNA. The TCR beta CDR3 region was amplified using 30 forward and 13 reverse primers. MiXCR, applied by TCRdb to the multiplex PCR reads, yields one record per CDR3 protein. The data contain a few hundred thousand distinct CDR3 sequences, roughly 50% of them singletons. What was sequenced was peripheral blood mononuclear cells (PBMCs). Source of these receptors: a man younger than 35 with type 2 diabetes.

The genes are TRBV6-6 and TRBJ2-2; TRBD1 might be the D (6 bases). CDR1 and CDR2 from the germline V gene are MNHNY and SVGAGI (reference sequence). The CDR3 is made up of 13 amino acids. Trimming took 6 bases from V and 4 from J, leaving 9 bases between them. DNA of the CDR3: TGTGCCAGCAGCTCGGACAGCACCGGGGAGCTGTTTTTT. It specifies CASSSDSTGELFF.

The rearrangement joins TRBV5-6 to TRBJ1-4; TRBD1 matches at 10 bases. CDR1 and CDR2 from the germline V gene are SGHDT and YYEEEE. This CDR3 spans 12 amino acids. V trimming: 4 bases; J trimming: 10 bases; junction bases outside the gene matches: 1. In DNA form, the CDR3 reads TGTGCCAGCAGCGGACAGGGGGGAAAACTGTTTTTT. Translating it yields CASSGQGGKLFF.

The sample holds a few counts of this clonotype. The conserved closing phenylalanine or tryptophan is absent in this CDR3, likely reflecting a read error. No DNA is shown, since the ends of the CDR3 on it are uncertain; the CDR3 is the one TCRdb lists. This chain joins TRBV7-3 and TRBJ2-3; TRBD2 is the table's D call and was not checked against the DNA. Germline values: CDR1 SGHTA, CDR2 FQGTGA. With termini counted, the CDR3 has 10 amino acids. CDR3 in amino acids: CASSLIGSPL.

The chain couples TRBV28 to TRBJ2-6; D not certain. Germline CDR1 MDHEN, CDR2 SYDVKM. The CDR3 totals 13 residues. V lost 7 bases and J lost 1, with 5 bases in between. The CDR3 spells CASKASGANVLTF. The CDR3 DNA sequence: TGTGCCAGCAAAGCATCTGGGGCCAACGTCCTGACTTTC.

CDR3: CASSPLGGASQETQYF. For the CDR3, the DNA is TGTGCCAGCAGCCCCTTAGGTGGGGCAAGCCAAGAGACCCAGTACTTC. The chain carries TRBV4-2 and TRBJ2-5, with D maybe TRBD1 (5 bases). Between the trimmed V and J ends, which lost 4 bases and 1 base, there was a span of 16 bases. Germline CDR1 and CDR2: LGHNA and YNFKEQ. The CDR3 is 16 amino acids.

This clonotype has only one observation. This chain links TRBV6-2 or TRBV6-3 with TRBJ1-1; no clear D gene. Trimming pared 6 bases from V and 1 base from J, leaving 15 bases between. Germline V gene sequence: CDR1 MNHEY, CDR2 SVGEGT. The CDR3 consists of 15 residues. In DNA form, the CDR3 reads TGTGCCAGCAGCCCGTTTGAGGAGAGGAACACTGAAGCTTTCTTT. This translates into CASSPFEERNTEAFF.

The chain recombines TRBV20-1 with TRBJ1-2; D is uncertain. Trimming left V 0 bases short and J 4 bases short, with 9 bases between. CDR1 and CDR2 from the germline V gene are DFQATT and SNEGSKA (reference sequence). The CDR3 totals 13 residues. The CDR3, as DNA: TGCAGTGCTAGAGATGGGTGGATCTATGGCTACACCTTC. Translated: CSARDGWIYGYTF.

The V and J genes are TRBV5-1 and TRBJ2-7; TRBD1 is a possible D gene (5 bases). The V gene's germline CDR1 is SGHRS and CDR2 YFSETQ. This CDR3 has 13 amino acids. V lost 2 bases and J 4 bases, leaving 10 bases between the germline ends. The CDR3 is CASSFVTAYEQYF. The CDR3 DNA sequence: TGCGCCAGCAGCTTTGTGACAGCATACGAGCAGTACTTC.

A remark on this clonotype: The junction does not match germline at one end; this may be a read error. The chain links TRBV4-1 to TRBJ2-7; 12 bases map to TRBD2. Germline V gives CDR1 MGHRA, CDR2 YSYEKL. This CDR3 comprises 14 residues. This CDR3 reads CASSLTSGRNELYF. DNA for the CDR3: TGCGCCAGCAGCCTGACTAGCGGGAGAAACGAGCTGTACTTC.

There are a few counts of this clonotype. The V call is TRBV19, the J call TRBJ2-2; tentatively, D is TRBD1 (5 bases). V shed 6 bases and J shed 3 bases, with 17 bases lying between them. CDR3 size: 16 residues. Germline values: CDR1 LNHDA, CDR2 SQIVND (reference sequence). CDR3 sequence (DNA): TGTGCCAGTAGCCTCCAAGGGGCATCCGACACCGGGGAGCTGTTTTTT. Its translation is CASSLQGASDTGELFF.

The CDR3, as DNA: TGTGCCAGCAGCCTGAGGAGGAGGAATGGAACTAATGAAAAACTGTTTTTT. Translation gives CASSLRRRNGTNEKLFF. The chain couples TRBV14 to TRBJ1-4, with D uncertain. The CDR3 extends over 17 amino acids. Trimming stripped 4 bases from V and 1 base from J, with 16 bases between. CDR1 is SGHDN and CDR2 is FVKESK in the germline V gene.

This sequence joins TRBV19 and TRBJ2-3; D may correspond to TRBD1 or TRBD2 (5 bases each). The CDR3 runs to 15 residues. Germline values: CDR1 LNHDA, CDR2 SQIVND (reference sequence). Trimming shortened V by 2 bases and J by 0 bases, and 9 bases separated the two germline ends. CDR3 nucleotide sequence: TGTGCCAGTAGTATATCGGGACCAAGCACAGATACGCAGTATTTT. Translation: CASSISGPSTDTQYF.

The V gene is TRBV11-2, the J gene TRBJ1-2; D gene uncertain. CDR1 is SGHAT, CDR2 FQNNGV, per germline. Trimming cost V 0 bases and J 7 bases, with 6 bases left between them. The CDR3 runs 12 residues. The CDR3 protein is CASSLEGFGYTF. The CDR3 DNA sequence: TGTGCCAGCAGCTTAGAGGGGTTTGGCTACACCTTC.

This clonotype occurred a few times. V usage is TRBV30 and J usage is TRBJ1-2; D possibly corresponds to TRBD1 (6 bases). In germline, CDR1 is GTSNPN, CDR2 SVGIG (reference sequence). Trimming took 2 bases from V and 4 from J, leaving 14 bases between them. CDR3 length: 14 amino acids. The CDR3 spells CAWSRGQLLYGYTF. Here the CDR3 DNA reads TGTGCCTGGAGTCGGGGGCAGCTTCTCTATGGCTACACCTTC.

The gene calls are TRBV2 and TRBJ2-4; TRBD1 matches 9 bases. Germline values: CDR1 SNHLY, CDR2 FYNNEI. The CDR3 runs 16 residues. V shed 5 bases and J 6 bases; nucleotides not matched to a gene: 11. CDR3: CASSTITGGLRNIQYF. In nucleotides, the CDR3 is TGTGCCAGCAGTACAATTACAGGGGGCTTACGAAACATTCAGTACTTC.

This clonotype occurred a few times. The chain has TRBV20-1 and TRBJ2-1; 8 bases agree with TRBD2. This CDR3 spans 16 amino acids. V lost 3 bases to trimming and J lost 7 bases; unmatched junction nucleotides: 14. Germline V gene lookup returns CDR1 DFQATT and CDR2 SNEGSKA (reference sequence). Here the CDR3 DNA reads TGCAGTGCTAGTAAGGGTGCTAGCGGGTTAGGTAATGAGCAGTTCTTC. It encodes CSASKGASGLGNEQFF.

The chain recombines TRBV2 with TRBJ2-3; D remains ambiguous. The CDR3 runs 15 residues. The germline V and J ends were trimmed by 6 bases and 0 bases, with 13 bases remaining between them. The germline V gene encodes CDR1 SNHLY and CDR2 FYNNEI. The CDR3 region is CASSLARVSTDTQYF. Written as DNA, the CDR3 is TGTGCCAGCAGCTTAGCTCGCGTAAGCACAGATACGCAGTATTTT.

This clonotype has just one count. This chain connects TRBV7-9 to TRBJ1-3, with TRBD1 matching over 7 bases. V shed 2 bases, J shed 6 bases, and the junction held 7 bases outside the gene matches. This CDR3 region has 15 residues. Germline CDR1 reads SEHNR; CDR2 reads FQNEAQ (reference sequence). The CDR3 DNA reads TGTGCCAGCAGCTTAAGAGGGGGCCGGGAAAACACCATATATTTT. It codes for CASSLRGGRENTIYF.

The chain carries TRBV7-8 and TRBJ2-5; 9 nucleotides agree with TRBD2. This CDR3 has 14 amino acids. Germline-derived CDR1 and CDR2 are SGHVS and FQNEAQ. Unmatched junction bases numbered 3, after V lost 0 bases and J lost 7 bases. CDR3 loop: CASSLARGGGTQYF. The CDR3 DNA is TGTGCCAGCAGCTTAGCGCGCGGGGGGGGGACCCAGTACTTC.

This chain joins TRBV2 and TRBJ2-1; TRBD2 is a possible D gene (5 bases). The V end lost 6 bases, the J end lost 2 bases, and 14 bases lay between the germline ends. From germline, CDR1 is SNHLY and CDR2 FYNNEI. The CDR3 runs to 15 residues. As DNA, the CDR3 is TGTGCCAGCAGGACGGACGGGGTAACCTACAATGAGCAGTTCTTC. It encodes CASRTDGVTYNEQFF.

This clonotype has more than one count but fewer than ten. V and J are TRBV2 and TRBJ2-1; D tentatively reads TRBD1 or TRBD2 (6 bases each). Germline V gene lookup returns CDR1 SNHLY and CDR2 FYNNEI. The CDR3 consists of 14 residues. The V gene lost 8 bases and the J gene lost 8 bases, with 19 bases spanning the gap. CDR3 sequence: CASSYRTGADEQFF. The CDR3 DNA sequence: TGTGCCAGCTCTTACCGAACGGGGGCCGATGAGCAGTTCTTC.

This clonotype was observed once. The CDR3 spells CATSSQGLGPYNEQFF. The CDR3 DNA sequence: TGTGCCACCAGCAGCCAAGGATTAGGGCCTTACAATGAGCAGTTCTTC. The J gene is TRBJ2-1, the V gene TRBV15; D gene ambiguous. Germline V gene lookup returns CDR1 LNHNV and CDR2 YYDKDF (reference sequence). Trimming left V 3 bases short and J 4 bases short, with 16 bases between. The CDR3 extends over 16 amino acids.

This clonotype was recorded at least ten times. This chain uses TRBV6-5 with TRBJ2-7; D gene unclear. V was trimmed by 7 bases and J by 4 bases, leaving 11 bases between them. Germline values: CDR1 MNHEY, CDR2 SVGAGI. CDR3 length equals 12 residues. DNA for the CDR3: TGTGCCAGCAAAGGTCTATCTTACGAGCAGTACTTC. Its protein is CASKGLSYEQYF.

This clonotype was detected a few times. V and J are TRBV19 and TRBJ1-1; D possibly corresponds to TRBD1 (6 bases). The V end was cut by 4 bases, the J end by 6 bases, with 18 bases between. This CDR3 comprises 15 residues. Germline CDR1 is LNHDA and CDR2 is SQIVND (reference sequence). The CDR3 DNA is TGTGCCAGTAGTACACCGGGGGGCGGGGGCTCTGAAGCTTTCTTT. It translates to CASSTPGGGGSEAFF.

This clonotype has a handful of counts. The chain uses TRBV10-1 and TRBJ2-3; no reliable D call. Trimming removed 0 bases from V and 7 bases from J, with 11 bases in between. Germline lookup yields CDR1 WNHNN and CDR2 SYGVQD (reference sequence). The CDR3 is 14 amino acids. CDR3 residues: CASSESGRLHTQYF. As DNA, the CDR3 is TGCGCCAGCAGTGAGTCGGGTCGGCTACATACGCAGTATTTT.

This clonotype was seen once. This chain joins TRBV25-1 and TRBJ2-5, with 9 bases lining up with TRBD1. The CDR3 has 15 amino acids. Germline lookup yields CDR1 MGHDK and CDR2 SYGVNS. Unmatched junction bases numbered 7, after V lost 4 bases and J lost 4 bases. The chain's CDR3 is CASSGGQGRRETQYF. In DNA, the CDR3 is TGTGCCAGCAGTGGGGGACAGGGTCGGCGAGAGACCCAGTACTTC. The full variable domain, its missing parts supplied by reference TRBV25-1 and TRBJ2-5, is EADIYQTPRYLVIGTGKKITLECSQTMGHDKMYWYQQDPGMELHLIHYSYGVNSTEKGDLSSESTVSRIRTEHFPLTLESARPSHTSQYLCASSGGQGRRETQYFGPGTRLLVL.

This clonotype was observed many times. The chain is built from TRBV30 and TRBJ2-5; D uncertain. CDR3 length: 13 amino acids. From germline, CDR1 is GTSNPN and CDR2 SVGIG (reference sequence). V lost 0 bases and J lost 4, with 9 bases in between. The chain's CDR3 is CAWSVGNRETQYF. CDR3 coding DNA: TGTGCCTGGAGTGTTGGTAATCGAGAGACCCAGTACTTC.

This clonotype was observed a handful of times. The chain uses TRBV6-5 and TRBJ1-6, with 9 positions matching TRBD1. V lost 6 bases, J lost 7 bases, and 7 bases stayed unmatched. Germline CDR1 MNHEY, CDR2 SVGAGI. The CDR3 covers 15 residues. This chain's CDR3 is CASRRRTGDNSPLHF. The DNA of the CDR3 is TGTGCCAGCAGGCGACGGACAGGGGACAATTCACCCCTCCACTTT.

V gene TRBV19 combines with J gene TRBJ1-1; no clear D. CDR3 length: 14 residues. Deletions cut 0 bases from V and 0 bases from J, with 5 bases between. Germline V lookup: CDR1 LNHDA, CDR2 SQIVND (reference sequence). Here the CDR3 DNA reads TGTGCCAGTAGTATAGATAGACTGAACACTGAAGCTTTCTTT. This sequence encodes CASSIDRLNTEAFF.

The sample holds one count of this clonotype. A much larger clone lies one base from this, so it may be a read error. The genes are TRBV7-8 and TRBJ2-5, with D perhaps given as TRBD1 or TRBD2 (5 bases each). In germline, CDR1 is SGHVS, CDR2 FQNEAQ. The CDR3 is 15 residues long. V shed 2 bases and J shed 2 bases, with 12 bases lying between them. This CDR3 is CASSLSGRTQETQYF. DNA of the CDR3: TGTGCCAGCAGCTTATCGGGACGGACTCAAGAGACCCAGTACTTC.